The 9 T cell receptor beta chains given below trace back to one sample, sequenced in a study of T cell clonotyping in hematopoietic cell transplantation. Sequenced by immunoSEQ multiplex PCR; TCRdb stores in-frame clones only, minus some. The repertoire holds approximately 3,500 clones, 79% seen once, with 25% to 30% in the top ten. The specimen was peripheral blood mononuclear cells, collected at the time of graft-versus-host disease after allogeneic stem cell transplant. The receptors originated from a female patient aged 50-59 years who had an allogeneic stem cell transplant from an unrelated donor, so the T cells may come from the graft donor. Some clones in this sample may be carry-over from other donors' samples.

Worth noting for this clone: Other DNA variants within this sample encode the same CDR3. The rearrangement links TRBV29-1 to TRBJ2-7; no reliable D call. This CDR3 contains 11 residues. Germline CDR1 reads SQVTM; CDR2 reads ANQGSEA. The ends were cut back, 4 bases at V and 3 bases at J, with 7 bases in the middle. The DNA of the CDR3 is TGCAGCGTTGCGAGAGACTACGAGCAGTACTTC. This codes for CSVARDYEQYF.

The rearrangement uses TRBV4-2 and TRBJ1-1, with 8 nucleotides matching TRBD1. The CDR3 spans 20 residues. V shed 4 bases and J 4 bases; nucleotides not matched to a gene: 23. The germline gives CDR1 LGHNA, CDR2 YNFKEQ. DNA of the CDR3: TGTGCCAGCAGCCGCTCAGCGGGGAGGCAGGGGGCAGCGGGGGGCACTGAAGCTTTCTTT. Encoded protein: CASSRSAGRQGAAGGTEAFF.

The chain has TRBV11-2 and TRBJ2-3; 7 bases agree with TRBD1. Germline assignment: CDR1 SGHAT and CDR2 FQNNGV. There are 17 residues in the CDR3. The J segment lost 2 bases and the V segment lost 0 bases, leaving 8 bases of the junction unmatched. The CDR3 spells CASSLDLQGPTTDTQYF. Here the CDR3 DNA reads TGTGCCAGCAGCTTAGACTTACAGGGGCCCACCACAGATACGCAGTATTTT.

V and J are TRBV7-2 and TRBJ1-5, with D possibly being TRBD1 (6 bases). Germline-derived CDR1 and CDR2 are SGHTA and FQGNSA. The CDR3 has 15 residues. The germline V and J ends were trimmed by 5 bases and 5 bases, with 16 bases remaining between them. CDR3 residues: CASSPEAGEYQPQHF. The CDR3 DNA is TGTGCCAGCAGCCCCGAGGCAGGGGAATATCAGCCCCAGCATTTT.

The chain combines TRBV7-3 with TRBJ1-1, with D possibly being TRBD1 (6 bases). The germline V gene encodes CDR1 SGHTA and CDR2 FQGTGA. V was trimmed by 1 base and J by 1 base, leaving 22 bases between them. The CDR3 has 19 residues. The CDR3 is CASSLKGHSWGRANTEAFF. The CDR3 bases are TGTGCCAGCAGCTTAAAGGGCCACTCCTGGGGGCGGGCGAACACTGAAGCTTTCTTT.

This clone turned up a few times. The chain joins TRBV7-8 to TRBJ2-5, with TRBD2 identical over 8 bases. The germline gives CDR1 SGHVS, CDR2 FQNEAQ. Trimming took 1 base from V and 3 from J; bases not matched to a gene: 10. CDR3 length equals 17 residues. CDR3 sequence reads: CASSLEAGTGGKETQYF. The CDR3 DNA sequence: TGTGCCAGCAGCTTAGAGGCTGGGACGGGGGGGAAAGAGACCCAGTACTTC. The variable domain in full, with the rest retrieved from reference TRBV7-8 and TRBJ2-5, is GAGVSQSPRYKVAKRGQDVALRCDPISGHVSLFWYQQALGQGPEFLTYFQNEAQLDKSGLPSDRFFAERPEGSVSTLKIQRTQQEDSAVYLCASSLEAGTGGKETQYFGPGTRLLVL.

The CDR3 nucleotides are TGTGCCAGCAGCAAAGCGCTAAGGGGCGCCGTGAACACTGAAGCTTTCTTT. Its translation: CASSKALRGAVNTEAFF. The rearrangement links TRBV21-1 to TRBJ1-1; the table's D call of TRBD1 was not tested on the DNA. TRBV21-1 is shown as a pseudogene. This CDR3 contains 17 residues.

The chain links TRBV6-5 to TRBJ2-7; unclear D gene. This CDR3 has 13 amino acids. Trimming removed 1 base at V and 0 bases at J, with 4 bases between. Looked up from germline, CDR1 is MNHEY and CDR2 is SVGAGI. The DNA for the CDR3 is TGTGCCAGCAGTTACTTAGGCTCCTACGAGCAGTACTTC. Its protein is CASSYLGSYEQYF.

The chain joins TRBV5-1 to TRBJ1-1, with D hard to call. V gave up 0 bases and J gave up 4 bases, with 10 bases separating them. Germline values: CDR1 SGHRS, CDR2 YFSETQ. The CDR3 covers 14 residues. The CDR3 bases are TGCGCCAGCAGCTTGGGAAGGGAGGGCACTGAAGCTTTCTTT. Amino acids: CASSLGREGTEAFF.